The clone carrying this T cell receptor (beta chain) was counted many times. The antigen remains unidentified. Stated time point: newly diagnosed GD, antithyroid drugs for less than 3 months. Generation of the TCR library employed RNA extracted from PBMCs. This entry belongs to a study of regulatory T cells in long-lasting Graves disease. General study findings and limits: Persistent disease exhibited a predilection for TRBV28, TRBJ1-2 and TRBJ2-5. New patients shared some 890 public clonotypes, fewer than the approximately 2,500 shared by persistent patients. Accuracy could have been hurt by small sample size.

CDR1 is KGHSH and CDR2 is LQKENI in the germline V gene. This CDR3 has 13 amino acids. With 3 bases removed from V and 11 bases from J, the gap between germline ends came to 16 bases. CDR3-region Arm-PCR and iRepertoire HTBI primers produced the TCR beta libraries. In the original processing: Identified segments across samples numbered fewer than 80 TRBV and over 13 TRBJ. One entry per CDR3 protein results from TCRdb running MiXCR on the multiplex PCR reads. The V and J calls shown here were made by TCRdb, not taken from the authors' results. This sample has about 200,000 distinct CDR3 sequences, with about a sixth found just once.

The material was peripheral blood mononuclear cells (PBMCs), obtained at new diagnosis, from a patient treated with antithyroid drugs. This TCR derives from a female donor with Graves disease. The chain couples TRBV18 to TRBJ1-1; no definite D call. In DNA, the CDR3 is TGTGCCAGCTCACCTGACACCCATCGGGGTGCTTTCTTT. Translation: CASSPDTHRGAFF.